The present entry profiles one TCR beta chain with its context. Its antigen is undetermined. The sample is drawn from a study of cytomegalovirus exposure and HLA in healthy donors. Study-level findings and limits: Most TCR sequences were seen very rarely across donors, but some public TCRs occurred in many. An ancestry cluster, one associated with Asian ancestry, reportedly showed fewer N-insertions than the approximately 670-donor mean in a later analysis.

Primers: 60 Vbeta forward and 13 Jbeta reverse. The repertoire was sequenced with immunoSEQ multiplex PCR; TCRdb's copy has only in-frame clones and lacks some. The profile shows tens of thousands of clones, 78% of them singletons. Germline V gene data show CDR1 as SGDLS and CDR2 as YYNGEE. The CDR3 is made up of 14 amino acids. The V gene lost 3 bases and the J gene lost 1 base, with 10 bases spanning the gap. Source material: PBMCs. The chain couples TRBV9 to TRBJ2-5, with D maybe TRBD2 (7 bases). The sequence derives from a male donor in good health and CMV-seropositive. CDR3 in DNA: TGTGCCAGCAGCGAGGGGGGGATCCAAGAGACCCAGTACTTC. Protein: CASSEGGIQETQYF.